This passage covers 17 T cell receptor beta chains from one sample sequenced in a study of blood T cell repertoires in COVID-19. Produced via immunoSEQ multiplex PCR; TCRdb's table is partial and in-frame only. The profile covers around 180,000 clones, with roughly four fifths appearing a single time and 1.5% to 1.7% taken by the ten largest. Specimen: peripheral blood. The receptors were sampled from a human donor in a cohort sampled during active COVID-19.

CDR3 protein: CASSEGTGGVADTEAFF. The DNA for the CDR3 is TGTGCCAGCAGCGAGGGGACAGGGGGCGTCGCCGACACTGAAGCTTTCTTT. The genes are TRBV9 and TRBJ1-1; 12 nucleotides match TRBD1. The germline V gene has CDR1 SGDLS and CDR2 YYNGEE. The CDR3 totals 17 residues. J gave up 3 bases and V 3 bases, and 9 bases lay outside the gene matches. Using reference TRBV9 and TRBJ1-1 for the parts outside the CDR3, the full variable domain is DSGVTQTPKHLITATGQRVTLRCSPRSGDLSVYWYQQSLDQGLQFLIQYYNGEERAKGNILERFSAQQFPDLHSELNLSSLELGDSALYFCASSEGTGGVADTEAFFGQGTRLTVV.

This clone was found a few times. V is TRBV19 and J is TRBJ2-7; 7 positions match TRBD1. Germline CDR1 and CDR2: LNHDA and SQIVND (reference sequence). Unmatched junction bases numbered 5, after V lost 3 bases and J lost 0 bases. The CDR3 runs to 15 residues. CDR3 in DNA: TGTGCCAGTAGTATCGGGACAGTATCCTCCTACGAGCAGTACTTC. Its protein product is CASSIGTVSSYEQYF. Based on the CDR3 plus reference TRBV19 and TRBJ2-7, the full variable domain is DGGITQSPKYLFRKEGQNVTLSCEQNLNHDAMYWYRQDPGQGLRLIYYSQIVNDFQKGDIAEGYSVSREKKESFPLTVTSAQKNPTAFYLCASSIGTVSSYEQYFGPGTRLTVT.

V gene TRBV6-2 or TRBV6-3 combines with J gene TRBJ1-1; 7 bases line up with TRBD1. Germline trimming cut 4 bases from V and 4 bases from J; bases unmatched to any gene: 6. Germline CDR1 reads MNHEY; CDR2 reads SVGEGT. CDR3 length equals 14 residues. The CDR3 DNA follows: TGTGCCAGCAGTTCCCCACAGGGGATCACTGAAGCTTTCTTT. Its protein product is CASSSPQGITEAFF.

The V call is TRBV10-3, the J call TRBJ2-6; the D gene is possibly TRBD2 (7 bases). The CDR3 has 16 residues. Germline V lookup: CDR1 ENHRY, CDR2 SYGVKD. V lost 10 bases and J 0 bases, leaving 16 bases between the germline ends. CDR3 in DNA: TGTGCCACACGAGGGGGGGAGGGCTCTGGGGCCAACGTCCTGACTTTC. Residues: CATRGGEGSGANVLTF.

The J gene is TRBJ2-1, the V gene TRBV15, with D possibly matching TRBD2 (6 bases). Germline V gene sequence: CDR1 LNHNV, CDR2 YYDKDF (reference sequence). V gave up 1 base and J gave up 4 bases, with 11 bases separating them. This CDR3 contains 15 residues. Here the CDR3 reads CATSRGRGDYNEQFF. The CDR3 DNA is TGTGCCACCAGCAGAGGACGCGGGGATTACAATGAGCAGTTCTTC.

V is TRBV25-1 and J is TRBJ2-3; 15 nucleotides agree with TRBD2. The CDR3 sequence is 17 residues long. V was pared by 5 bases and J by 5 bases, with 8 bases of the junction left unmatched. Germline CDR1 MGHDK, CDR2 SYGVNS. CDR3 sequence reads: CASSTRTSGRAGDTQYF. CDR3 bases: TGTGCCAGCAGTACCCGGACTAGCGGGAGGGCAGGAGATACGCAGTATTTT.

V is TRBV27 and J is TRBJ2-1, with TRBD2 matching 10 bases. J lost 6 bases, V lost 1 base, and 3 bases had no gene match. CDR1 and CDR2 (germline): MNHEY, SMNVEV (reference sequence). The CDR3 has 15 amino acids. The CDR3 sequence is CASSLLAGGPNEQFF. The CDR3 DNA is TGTGCCAGCAGTTTATTAGCGGGGGGCCCCAATGAGCAGTTCTTC.

This chain joins TRBV5-1 and TRBJ2-3; the D gene is possibly TRBD1 (7 bases). Germline V gives CDR1 SGHRS, CDR2 YFSETQ. The CDR3 runs 16 residues. Between the trimmed V and J ends, which lost 2 bases and 1 base, there was a span of 14 bases. The DNA for the CDR3 is TGCGCCAGCAGCTTTCGGGGCAGGGGGGGCACAGATACGCAGTATTTT. Translating gives CASSFRGRGGTDTQYF.

This sequence joins TRBV7-2 and TRBJ2-7, with 9 bases fitting TRBD2. The germline V gene encodes CDR1 SGHTA and CDR2 FQGNSA. The CDR3 length is 16 residues. V shed 3 bases, J shed 0 bases, and the junction held 6 bases outside the gene matches. The CDR3 spells CASSFRRGGSSYEQYF. CDR3 nucleotide sequence: TGTGCCAGCAGCTTTCGGCGGGGGGGGAGCTCCTACGAGCAGTACTTC.

This clone was detected only a few times. The V call is TRBV3-1 (or the pseudogene TRBV3-2), the J call TRBJ1-2; 7 bases agree with TRBD1. V shed 4 bases, J shed 4 bases, and the junction held 3 bases outside the gene matches. Germline CDR1 and CDR2: LGHDT and YNNKEL (reference sequence). The CDR3 has 13 residues. The DNA of the CDR3 is TGTGCCAGCAGCCTGGGACAGTTCTATGGCTACACCTTC. This translates into CASSLGQFYGYTF.

The genes are TRBV19 and TRBJ1-5; D gene unclear. V gave up 9 bases and J gave up 5 bases, with 23 bases separating them. Germline values: CDR1 LNHDA, CDR2 SQIVND (reference sequence). This CDR3 contains 16 residues. The CDR3 nucleotides read TGTGCCAGCAGCGACCGTGGCCCGTTAAGAGATCAGCCCCAGCATTTT. This translates into CASSDRGPLRDQPQHF.

The chain combines TRBV7-2 with TRBJ2-1; tentatively, D is TRBD2 (6 bases). The CDR3 covers 15 residues. V was clipped by 6 bases and J by 1 base, with 13 bases between them. Germline lookup yields CDR1 SGHTA and CDR2 FQGNSA. The CDR3 nucleotides read TGTGCCAGCAGGCCTCGGGACTTATCCTACAATGAGCAGTTCTTC. This translates into CASRPRDLSYNEQFF.

CDR3 coding DNA: TGTGCCAGCAGTCCAGGGTGGCACCACAATCAGCCCCAGCATTTT. This codes for CASSPGWHHNQPQHF. The rearrangement joins TRBV11-3 to TRBJ1-5, with TRBD1 as a possible D gene (5 bases). CDR3 length: 15 residues. V was shortened by 6 bases and J by 3 bases, with 15 bases between the two germline ends. The germline V gene has CDR1 SGHNT and CDR2 YENEEA. The full variable domain, rest sourced from reference TRBV11-3 and TRBJ1-5, is EAGVVQSPRYKIIEKKQPVAFWCNPISGHNTLYWYLQNLGQGPELLIRYENEEAVDDSQLPKDRFSAERLKGVDSTLKIQPAELGDSAVYLCASSPGWHHNQPQHFGDGTRLSIL.

V is TRBV7-8 and J is TRBJ2-6; D is perhaps TRBD1 (6 bases). CDR3 length: 18 residues. From germline, CDR1 is SGHVS and CDR2 FQNEAQ. V lost 4 bases to trimming and J lost 0 bases, with 16 bases between them. The DNA for the CDR3 is TGTGCCAGCAGCTCTGAGGTGAGGGGGACCTCTGGGGCCAACGTCCTGACTTTC. Amino acid sequence: CASSSEVRGTSGANVLTF. Full variable domain (rest looked up from reference TRBV7-8 and TRBJ2-6): GAGVSQSPRYKVAKRGQDVALRCDPISGHVSLFWYQQALGQGPEFLTYFQNEAQLDKSGLPSDRFFAERPEGSVSTLKIQRTQQEDSAVYLCASSSEVRGTSGANVLTFGAGSRLTVL.

V gene TRBV28 combines with J gene TRBJ1-2, with 8 positions matching TRBD1. The CDR3 spans 15 residues. The V gene end was trimmed by 5 bases and the J gene end by 4 bases; junction bases not matched to a gene: 9. The V gene's germline CDR1 is MDHEN and CDR2 SYDVKM. This CDR3 is CASSPRTGWGYGYTF. Written as DNA, the CDR3 is TGTGCCAGCAGTCCCAGGACAGGGTGGGGCTATGGCTACACCTTC.

To note about this clone: An end of the junction does not agree with germline; a read error may underlie this. V is TRBV7-7 and J is TRBJ2-2, with 10 bases identical to TRBD1. This CDR3 has 16 amino acids. Germline lookup yields CDR1 SSHAT and CDR2 FNYEAQ (reference sequence). In nucleotides, the CDR3 is TGTGCTAGCAGCCCCCGACAGGGGGCGCTCACCGGGGAGCTGTTTTTT. It codes for CASSPRQGALTGELFF.

The genes are TRBV4-1 and TRBJ2-2, with D unclear. V dropped 1 base and J dropped 6 bases, with 9 bases sitting between them. This CDR3 spans 14 amino acids. Germline V lookup: CDR1 MGHRA, CDR2 YSYEKL. The CDR3 reads CASSQVATAGELFF. CDR3 in DNA: TGCGCCAGCAGCCAAGTTGCGACTGCCGGGGAGCTGTTTTTT.